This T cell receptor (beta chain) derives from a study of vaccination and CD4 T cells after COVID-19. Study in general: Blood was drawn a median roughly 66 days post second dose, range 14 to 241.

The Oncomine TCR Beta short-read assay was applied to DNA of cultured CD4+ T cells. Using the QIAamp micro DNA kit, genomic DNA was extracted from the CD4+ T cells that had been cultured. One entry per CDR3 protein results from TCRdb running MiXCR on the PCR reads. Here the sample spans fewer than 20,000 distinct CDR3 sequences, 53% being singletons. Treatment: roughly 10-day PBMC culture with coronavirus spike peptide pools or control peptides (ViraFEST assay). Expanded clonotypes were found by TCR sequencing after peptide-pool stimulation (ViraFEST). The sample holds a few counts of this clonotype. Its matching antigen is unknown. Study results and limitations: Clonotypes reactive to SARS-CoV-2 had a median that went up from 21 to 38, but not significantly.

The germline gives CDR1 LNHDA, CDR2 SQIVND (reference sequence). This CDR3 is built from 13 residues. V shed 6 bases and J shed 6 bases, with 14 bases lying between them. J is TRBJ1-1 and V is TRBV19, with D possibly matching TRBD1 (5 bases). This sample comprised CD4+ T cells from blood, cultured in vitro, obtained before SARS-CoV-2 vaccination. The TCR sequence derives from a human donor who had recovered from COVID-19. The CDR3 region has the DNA TGTGCCAGTAGCGCCGGGACCCTGTCTGAAGCTTTCTTT. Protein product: CASSAGTLSEAFF. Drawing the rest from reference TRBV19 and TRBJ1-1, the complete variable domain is DGGITQSPKYLFRKEGQNVTLSCEQNLNHDAMYWYRQDPGQGLRLIYYSQIVNDFQKGDIAEGYSVSREKKESFPLTVTSAQKNPTAFYLCASSAGTLSEAFFGQGTRLTVV.